This T cell receptor beta chain comes out of a study of blood T cell repertoires in COVID-19. V lost 4 bases and J lost 3, with 13 bases in between. The CDR3 is 15 residues long. Germline loops: CDR1 SGHRS, CDR2 YFSETQ. In the original analysis: Amplification of reference gene primers provided the estimated nucleated cell counts. Profiled with immunoSEQ multiplex PCR; TCRdb holds only in-frame clones, not every one. V, J and clone size were drawn from that table, and D and trimming were deduced from the DNA. Among about 260,000 clones listed, about 86% were seen once. What was sequenced was PBMCs or T cells enriched from blood (not recorded which). The genes are TRBV5-1 and TRBJ2-2; tentatively, D is TRBD1 (6 bases). This clonotype was sampled from a man aged 25 to 45 with acute COVID-19. The CDR3 nucleotides are TGCGCCAGCAGCCTACAGGGTACGGACACCGGGGAGCTGTTTTTT. Translated: CASSLQGTDTGELFF.